Each of the 20 T cell receptor beta chains below was sequenced from the same sample in a study of cytomegalovirus exposure and HLA in healthy donors. Profiling relied on immunoSEQ multiplex PCR, and the TCRdb table lists in-frame clones only, not all of them. The sample contains 200,000 to 250,000 clones, roughly 87% of which appear only once. Sequencing input: PBMCs. The receptor set was obtained from a young man in good health and CMV-seropositive.

The chain couples TRBV19 to TRBJ2-7; D may be TRBD1 or TRBD2 (6 bases each). This CDR3 is built from 14 residues. The germline V and J ends were trimmed by 5 bases and 3 bases, with 14 bases remaining between them. CDR1 and CDR2 (germline): LNHDA, SQIVND (reference sequence). CDR3 bases: TGTGCCAGTAGTGCGGGACACCCTAACTACGAGCAGTACTTC. Its protein is CASSAGHPNYEQYF.

The chain links TRBV29-1 to TRBJ2-1; tentative D call: TRBD1 (6 bases). Trimming took 7 bases from V and 0 from J, leaving 16 bases between them. Germline values: CDR1 SQVTM, CDR2 ANQGSEA. The CDR3 is 15 amino acids. In DNA form, the CDR3 reads TGCAGCGGATCCAGGGGTACCTTCTCCTACAATGAGCAGTTCTTC. It encodes CSGSRGTFSYNEQFF.

A note on this clone: One end of the junction is discordant with germline, which a read error may explain. V gene TRBV20-1 combines with J gene TRBJ1-2, with 9 bases aligning to TRBD1. The CDR3 has 11 residues. CDR1 is DFQATT, CDR2 SNEGSKA, per germline (reference sequence). The CDR3, as DNA: TGCAGTGCTAGGTTGGACAGGGGCTCCACCTTC. Amino acids: CSARLDRGSTF.

This clone has just a few counts. This chain links TRBV27 with TRBJ2-7; 9 nucleotides match TRBD1. In germline, CDR1 is MNHEY, CDR2 SMNVEV (reference sequence). The CDR3 extends over 14 amino acids. After removal of 6 bases from V and 2 bases from J, the junction contained 5 bases not matched to a gene. This CDR3 reads CASRRGQGTYEQYF. In nucleotides, the CDR3 is TGTGCCAGCAGACGGGGACAGGGCACCTACGAGCAGTACTTC.

The chain has TRBV9 and TRBJ1-3; D call uncertain. CDR3 size: 13 residues. V gave up 2 bases and J gave up 7 bases, with 10 bases separating them. Germline V CDR1 and CDR2: SGDLS, YYNGEE. The CDR3 here is CASSVAERNTIYF. The CDR3 DNA sequence: TGTGCCAGCAGCGTGGCAGAGCGCAACACCATATATTTT.

V and J are TRBV29-1 and TRBJ2-3; a weak D match, TRBD2 (5 bases). V was shortened by 4 bases and J by 5 bases, with 13 bases between the two germline ends. The CDR3 is 13 residues long. CDR1 SQVTM and CDR2 ANQGSEA come from the germline V gene. CDR3 residues: CSVGVRAQDTQYF. CDR3 nucleotides: TGCAGCGTTGGGGTGAGGGCTCAAGATACGCAGTATTTT.

The V call is TRBV5-4, the J call TRBJ2-7; 7 bases agree with TRBD1. The CDR3 loop spans 14 amino acids. CDR1 is SGHNT and CDR2 is YYREEE in the germline V gene (reference sequence). V shed 2 bases and J 7 bases; nucleotides not matched to a gene: 9. CDR3 in amino acids: CASSLPGQTREQYF. CDR3 DNA sequence: TGTGCCAGCAGCTTACCGGGACAGACGAGGGAGCAGTACTTC.

Concerning this clone itself: This may be a read error: a much more frequent sequence differs by one nucleotide. The CDR3 region has the DNA TGCGCCAGCAGCGTGGACAGTAACTATGGCTACACCTTC. This encodes CASSVDSNYGYTF. The chain recombines TRBV5-1 with TRBJ1-2, with D perhaps TRBD1 (6 bases). V gave up 4 bases and J gave up 1 base, with 8 bases separating them. The germline V gene encodes CDR1 SGHRS and CDR2 YFSETQ. CDR3 length equals 13 residues.

This sequence joins TRBV6-4 and TRBJ2-7; perhaps D is TRBD1 or TRBD2 (5 bases each). CDR3 length equals 14 residues. V was shortened by 0 bases and J by 5 bases, with 11 bases between the two germline ends. Germline assignment: CDR1 MRHNA and CDR2 SNTAGT. The CDR3 region has the DNA TGTGCCAGCAGTGACTCGGGGGACGCGGACGAGCAGTACTTC. This sequence encodes CASSDSGDADEQYF.

The chain is built from TRBV10-1 and TRBJ2-7; 7 positions agree with TRBD1. CDR1 is WNHNN and CDR2 is SYGVQD in the germline V gene (reference sequence). The CDR3 contains 11 residues. V gave up 4 bases and J gave up 6 bases; unmatched junction bases: 0. CDR3 coding DNA: TGCGCCAGCAGTGGACAGGGCGAGCAGTACTTC. This codes for CASSGQGEQYF.

The V call is TRBV5-1, the J call TRBJ2-5, with TRBD2 identical over 12 bases. Germline-derived CDR1 and CDR2 are SGHRS and YFSETQ. The CDR3 contains 16 residues. The junction had 4 bases not matched to a gene; V was cut back by 4 bases and J by 0 bases. CDR3 sequence: CASSPGTSGYQETQYF. In DNA, the CDR3 is TGCGCCAGCAGCCCCGGGACTAGCGGGTACCAAGAGACCCAGTACTTC.

V gene TRBV18 combines with J gene TRBJ1-1; 7 bases line up with TRBD1. The germline V gene encodes CDR1 KGHSH and CDR2 LQKENI. The CDR3 totals 13 residues. The V segment lost 3 bases and the J segment 8 bases; nucleotides outside the gene matches: 6. The CDR3 sequence is CASSPGGGGEAFF. Written as DNA, the CDR3 is TGTGCCAGCTCACCGGGAGGGGGCGGAGAAGCTTTCTTT. Full variable domain (missing parts from reference TRBV18 and TRBJ1-1): NAGVMQNPRHLVRRRGQEARLRCSPMKGHSHVYWYRQLPEEGLKFMVYLQKENIIDESGMPKERFSAEFPKEGPSILRIQQVVRGDSAAYFCASSPGGGGEAFFGQGTRLTVV.

The chain combines TRBV4-2 with TRBJ2-7, with 9 bases matching TRBD1. Per the germline V gene, CDR1 is LGHNA and CDR2 is YNFKEQ. Unmatched junction bases numbered 10, after V lost 1 base and J lost 6 bases. CDR3 length: 16 amino acids. CDR3 region: CASSQGIGTGFREQYF. As DNA, the CDR3 is TGTGCCAGCAGCCAAGGAATAGGGACAGGGTTTCGCGAGCAGTACTTC.

V and J are TRBV9 and TRBJ2-5; a weak D match, TRBD2 (6 bases). The CDR3 has 17 residues. Germline lookup yields CDR1 SGDLS and CDR2 YYNGEE. V was cut by 0 bases and J by 4 bases, with 19 bases left in between. The CDR3 loop reads CASSVDLGGRGGETQYF. The CDR3 DNA is TGTGCCAGCAGCGTAGATTTGGGAGGCCGGGGAGGAGAGACCCAGTACTTC.

This chain joins TRBV27 and TRBJ2-7; 7 bases agree with TRBD2. V was pared by 3 bases and J by 2 bases, with 7 bases of the junction left unmatched. The CDR3 has 15 amino acids. The V gene's germline CDR1 is MNHEY and CDR2 SMNVEV (reference sequence). DNA of the CDR3: TGTGCCAGCAGTTTTTTGGGGGGGACCCCCTACGAGCAGTACTTC. Translating it yields CASSFLGGTPYEQYF.

The chain uses TRBV2 and TRBJ2-5; unclear D gene. Germline-derived CDR1 and CDR2 are SNHLY and FYNNEI. The CDR3 consists of 13 residues. Trimming pared 7 bases from V and 1 base from J, leaving 10 bases between. CDR3 DNA: TGTGCCAGCACGAGAGGCTCCCAAGAGACCCAGTACTTC. Protein sequence: CASTRGSQETQYF.

The chain couples TRBV7-9 to TRBJ2-7; D gene unclear. Trimming removed 3 bases from V and 4 bases from J, with 7 bases in between. Germline lookup yields CDR1 SEHNR and CDR2 FQNEAQ (reference sequence). The CDR3 covers 12 residues. CDR3 bases: TGTGCCAGCAGCTTTAATATGTACGAGCAGTACTTC. Translated, it gives CASSFNMYEQYF.

The genes are TRBV5-4 and TRBJ2-7, with D possibly called TRBD1 or TRBD2 (5 bases each). Germline V CDR1 and CDR2: SGHNT, YYREEE (reference sequence). This CDR3 is built from 14 residues. Trimming cost V 7 bases and J 5 bases, with 19 bases left between them. CDR3 nucleotide sequence: TGTGCCAGCTTTCCCGGGACCTCACCCCACGAGCAGTACTTC. Amino acids: CASFPGTSPHEQYF.

This rearrangement joins TRBV11-2 to TRBJ2-7; D is ambiguous. This CDR3 is 17 amino acids long. Germline values: CDR1 SGHAT, CDR2 FQNNGV. Trimming pared 0 bases from V and 1 base from J, leaving 16 bases between. The CDR3 loop reads CASSLDLVRISSYEQYF. The DNA of the CDR3 is TGTGCCAGCAGCTTAGATCTAGTGCGGATTTCGTCCTACGAGCAGTACTTC.

The rearrangement uses TRBV11-2 and TRBJ2-7; D perhaps matches TRBD2 (7 bases). Germline V CDR1 and CDR2: SGHAT, FQNNGV. The CDR3 length is 13 residues. V was shortened by 3 bases and J by 7 bases, with 13 bases between the two germline ends. The CDR3 DNA is TGTGCCAGCAGCTTCGTACAGGGAGGGGAGCAGTACTTC. It codes for CASSFVQGGEQYF.